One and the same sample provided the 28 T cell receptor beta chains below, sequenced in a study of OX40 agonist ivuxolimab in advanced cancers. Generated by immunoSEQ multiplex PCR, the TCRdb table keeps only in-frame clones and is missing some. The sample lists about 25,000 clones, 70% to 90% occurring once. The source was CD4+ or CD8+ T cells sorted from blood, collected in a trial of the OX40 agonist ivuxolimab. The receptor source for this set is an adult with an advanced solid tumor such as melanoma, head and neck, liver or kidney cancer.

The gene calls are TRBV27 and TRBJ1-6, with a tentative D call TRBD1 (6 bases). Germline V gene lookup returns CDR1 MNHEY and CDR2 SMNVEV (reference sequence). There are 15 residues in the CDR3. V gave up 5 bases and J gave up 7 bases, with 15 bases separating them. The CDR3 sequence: CASSISTGANSPLHF. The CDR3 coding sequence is TGTGCCAGCAGTATCTCGACAGGCGCCAATTCACCCCTCCACTTT.

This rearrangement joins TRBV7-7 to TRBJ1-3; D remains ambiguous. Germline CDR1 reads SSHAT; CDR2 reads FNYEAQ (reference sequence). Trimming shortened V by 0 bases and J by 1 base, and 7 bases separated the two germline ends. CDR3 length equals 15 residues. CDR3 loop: CASSLAPGSGNTIYF. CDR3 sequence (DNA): TGTGCCAGCAGCTTAGCCCCGGGGTCTGGAAACACCATATATTTT.

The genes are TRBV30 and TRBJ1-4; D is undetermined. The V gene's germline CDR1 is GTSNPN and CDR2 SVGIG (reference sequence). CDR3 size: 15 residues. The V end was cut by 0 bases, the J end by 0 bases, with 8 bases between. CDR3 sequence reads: CAWSVFMATNEKLFF. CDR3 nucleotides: TGTGCCTGGAGTGTGTTTATGGCAACTAATGAAAAACTGTTTTTT.

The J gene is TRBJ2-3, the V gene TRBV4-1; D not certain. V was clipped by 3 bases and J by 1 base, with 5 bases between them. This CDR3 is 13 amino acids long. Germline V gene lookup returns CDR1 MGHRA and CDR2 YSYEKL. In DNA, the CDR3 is TGCGCCAGCAGCCAGAGTGGCACAGATACGCAGTATTTT. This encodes CASSQSGTDTQYF.

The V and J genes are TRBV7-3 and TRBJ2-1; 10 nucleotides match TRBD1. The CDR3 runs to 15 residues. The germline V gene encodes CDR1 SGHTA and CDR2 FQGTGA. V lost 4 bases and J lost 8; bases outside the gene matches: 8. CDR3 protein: CASSSGQGSGDEQFF. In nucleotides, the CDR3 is TGTGCCAGCAGCTCGGGACAGGGGTCGGGCGATGAGCAGTTCTTC. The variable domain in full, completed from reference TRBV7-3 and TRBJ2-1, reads GAGVSQTPSNKVTEKGKYVELRCDPISGHTALYWYRQSLGQGPEFLIYFQGTGAADDSGLPNDRFFAVRPEGSVSTLKIQRTERGDSAVYLCASSSGQGSGDEQFFGPGTRLTVL.

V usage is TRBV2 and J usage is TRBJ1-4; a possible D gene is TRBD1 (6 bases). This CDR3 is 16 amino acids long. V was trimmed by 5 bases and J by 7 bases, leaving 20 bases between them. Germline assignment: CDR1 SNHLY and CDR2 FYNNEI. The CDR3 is CASSPRTVSLGEKLFF. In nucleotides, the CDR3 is TGTGCCAGCAGTCCCAGGACAGTATCTCTGGGTGAAAAACTGTTTTTT. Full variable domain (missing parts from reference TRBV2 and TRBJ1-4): EPEVTQTPSHQVTQMGQEVILRCVPISNHLYFYWYRQILGQKVEFLVSFYNNEISEKSEIFDDQFSVERPDGSNFTLKIRSTKLEDSAMYFCASSPRTVSLGEKLFFGSGTQLSVL.

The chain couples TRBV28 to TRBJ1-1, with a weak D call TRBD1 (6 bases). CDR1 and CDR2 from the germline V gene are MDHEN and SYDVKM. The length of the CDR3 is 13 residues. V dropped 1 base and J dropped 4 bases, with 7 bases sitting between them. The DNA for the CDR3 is TGTGCCAGCAGTTTATCAGGGGTCACTGAAGCTTTCTTT. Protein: CASSLSGVTEAFF.

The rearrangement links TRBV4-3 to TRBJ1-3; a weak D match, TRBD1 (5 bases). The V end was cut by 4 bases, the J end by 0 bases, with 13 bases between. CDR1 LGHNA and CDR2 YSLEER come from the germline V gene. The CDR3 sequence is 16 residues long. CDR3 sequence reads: CASSPDRLLSGNTIYF. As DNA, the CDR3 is TGCGCCAGCAGCCCAGACAGACTCCTCTCTGGAAACACCATATATTTT.

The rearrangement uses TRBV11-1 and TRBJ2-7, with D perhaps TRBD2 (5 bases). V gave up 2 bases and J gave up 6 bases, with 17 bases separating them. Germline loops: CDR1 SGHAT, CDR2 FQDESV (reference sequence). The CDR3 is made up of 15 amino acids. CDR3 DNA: TGTGCCAGCAGCTTATTCTACGGGAAGGTACGCGAGCAGTACTTC. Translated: CASSLFYGKVREQYF.

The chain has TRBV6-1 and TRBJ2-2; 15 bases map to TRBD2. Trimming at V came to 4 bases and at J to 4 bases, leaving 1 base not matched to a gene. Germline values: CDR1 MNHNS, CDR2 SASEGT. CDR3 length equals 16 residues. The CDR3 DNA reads TGTGCCAGCAGTGGGACTAGCGGGGGGGCCACCGGGGAGCTGTTTTTT. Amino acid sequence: CASSGTSGGATGELFF.

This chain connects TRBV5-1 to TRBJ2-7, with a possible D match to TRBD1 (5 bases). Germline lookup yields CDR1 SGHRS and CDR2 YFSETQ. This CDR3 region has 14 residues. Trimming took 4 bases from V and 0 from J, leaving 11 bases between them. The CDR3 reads CASSEDTSSYEQYF. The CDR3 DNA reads TGCGCCAGCAGCGAGGACACGAGCTCCTACGAGCAGTACTTC.

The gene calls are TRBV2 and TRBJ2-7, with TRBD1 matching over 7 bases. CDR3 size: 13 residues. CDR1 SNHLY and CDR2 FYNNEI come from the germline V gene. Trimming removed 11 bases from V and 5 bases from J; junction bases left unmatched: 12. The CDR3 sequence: CAAGTRGRNEQYF. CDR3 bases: TGTGCCGCCGGGACGAGGGGGCGCAACGAGCAGTACTTC.

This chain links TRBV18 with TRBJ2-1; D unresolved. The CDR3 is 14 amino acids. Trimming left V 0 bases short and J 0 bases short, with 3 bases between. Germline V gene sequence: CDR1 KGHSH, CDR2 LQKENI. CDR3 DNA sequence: TGTGCCAGCTCACCACCTATCTCCTACAATGAGCAGTTCTTC. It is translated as CASSPPISYNEQFF. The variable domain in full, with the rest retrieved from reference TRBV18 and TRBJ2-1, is NAGVMQNPRHLVRRRGQEARLRCSPMKGHSHVYWYRQLPEEGLKFMVYLQKENIIDESGMPKERFSAEFPKEGPSILRIQQVVRGDSAAYFCASSPPISYNEQFFGPGTRLTVL.

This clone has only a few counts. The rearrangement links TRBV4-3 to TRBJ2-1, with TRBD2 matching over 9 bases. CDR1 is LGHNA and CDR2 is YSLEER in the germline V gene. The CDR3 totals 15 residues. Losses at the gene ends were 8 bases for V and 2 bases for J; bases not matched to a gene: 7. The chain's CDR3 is CASGPSSGAYNEQFF. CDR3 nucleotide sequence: TGCGCCAGCGGGCCGTCTAGCGGGGCCTACAATGAGCAGTTCTTC.

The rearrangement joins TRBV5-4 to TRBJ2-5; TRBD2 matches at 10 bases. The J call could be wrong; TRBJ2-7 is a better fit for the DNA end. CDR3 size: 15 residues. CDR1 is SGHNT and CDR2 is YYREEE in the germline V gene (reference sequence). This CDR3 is CASSSPLAGDYEQYF. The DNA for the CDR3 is TGTGCCAGCAGCTCCCCCCTAGCGGGAGACTACGAGCAGTACTTC.

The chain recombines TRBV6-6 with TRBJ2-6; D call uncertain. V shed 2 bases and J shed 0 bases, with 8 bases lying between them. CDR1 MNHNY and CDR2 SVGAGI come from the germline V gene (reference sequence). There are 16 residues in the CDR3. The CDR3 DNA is TGTGCCAGCAGTTACGGGCTGGGCTCTGGGGCCAACGTCCTGACTTTC. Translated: CASSYGLGSGANVLTF.

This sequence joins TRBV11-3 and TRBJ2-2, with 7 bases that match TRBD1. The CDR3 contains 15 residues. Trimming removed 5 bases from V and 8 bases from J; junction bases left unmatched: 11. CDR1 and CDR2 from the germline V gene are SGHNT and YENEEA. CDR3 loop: CASSPWQGVSGELFF. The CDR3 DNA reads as TGTGCCAGCAGCCCTTGGCAGGGGGTATCAGGGGAGCTGTTTTTT.

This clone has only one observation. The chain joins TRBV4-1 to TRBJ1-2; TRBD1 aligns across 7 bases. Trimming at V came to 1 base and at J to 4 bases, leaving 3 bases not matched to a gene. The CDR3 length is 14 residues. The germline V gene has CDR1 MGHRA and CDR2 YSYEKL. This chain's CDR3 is CASSQVGGAYGYTF. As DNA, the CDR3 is TGCGCCAGCAGCCAAGTAGGGGGCGCCTATGGCTACACCTTC.

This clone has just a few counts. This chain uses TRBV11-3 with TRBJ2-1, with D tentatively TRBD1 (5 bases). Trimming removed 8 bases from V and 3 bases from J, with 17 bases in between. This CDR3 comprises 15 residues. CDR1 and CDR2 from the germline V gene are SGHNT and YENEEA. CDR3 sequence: CASSSRAGNYNEQFF. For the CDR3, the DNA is TGTGCCAGCTCATCTCGGGCAGGGAACTACAATGAGCAGTTCTTC.

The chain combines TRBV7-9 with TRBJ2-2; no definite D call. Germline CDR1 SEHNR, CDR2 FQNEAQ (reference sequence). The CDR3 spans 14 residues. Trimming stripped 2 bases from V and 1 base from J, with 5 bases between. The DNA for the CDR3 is TGTGCCAGCAGCTTAAGGCAGAACACCGGGGAGCTGTTTTTT. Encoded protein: CASSLRQNTGELFF.

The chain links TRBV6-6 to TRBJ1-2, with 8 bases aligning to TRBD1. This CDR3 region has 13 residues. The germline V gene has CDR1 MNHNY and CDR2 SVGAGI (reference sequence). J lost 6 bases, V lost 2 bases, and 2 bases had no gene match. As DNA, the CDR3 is TGTGCCAGCAGTTACGCAGGGGGCCATGGCTACACCTTC. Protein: CASSYAGGHGYTF.

The CDR3 DNA reads TGCGCCAGCAGCCAAGCGCCCGGGGGCAATGAGCAGTTCTTC. Translation gives CASSQAPGGNEQFF. V usage is TRBV4-3 and J usage is TRBJ2-1; weak D call: TRBD2 (6 bases). V gave up 1 base and J gave up 6 bases, with 10 bases separating them. Germline values: CDR1 LGHNA, CDR2 YSLEER. This CDR3 has 14 residues.

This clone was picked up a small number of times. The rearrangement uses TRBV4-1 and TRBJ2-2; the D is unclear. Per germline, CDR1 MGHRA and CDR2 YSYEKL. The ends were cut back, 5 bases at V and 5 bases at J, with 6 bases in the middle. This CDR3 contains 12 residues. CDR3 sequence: CASSVGTGELFF. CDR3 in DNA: TGCGCCAGCAGCGTCGGTACCGGGGAGCTGTTTTTT.

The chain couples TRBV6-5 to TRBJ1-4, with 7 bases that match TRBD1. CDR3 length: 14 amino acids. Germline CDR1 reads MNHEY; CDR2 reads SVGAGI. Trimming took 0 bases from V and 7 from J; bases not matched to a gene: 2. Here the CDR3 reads CASSYSTGFEKLFF. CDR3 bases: TGTGCCAGCAGTTACTCGACAGGGTTTGAAAAACTGTTTTTT.

The CDR3 region has the DNA TGTGCCAGCAGTGGGGACAGGGGATCGAGCTCCTACGAGCAGTACTTC. Residues: CASSGDRGSSSYEQYF. V is TRBV2 and J is TRBJ2-7, with 10 bases identical to TRBD1. The CDR3 loop spans 16 amino acids. With 4 bases clipped from V and 0 bases from J, the junction kept 6 bases outside the gene matches. CDR1 SNHLY and CDR2 FYNNEI come from the germline V gene.

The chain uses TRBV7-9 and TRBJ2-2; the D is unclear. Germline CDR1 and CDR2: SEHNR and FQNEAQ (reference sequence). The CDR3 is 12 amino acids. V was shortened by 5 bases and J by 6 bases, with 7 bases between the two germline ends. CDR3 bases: TGTGCCAGCAGCCCACCCCCCGGGGAGCTGTTTTTT. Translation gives CASSPPPGELFF.

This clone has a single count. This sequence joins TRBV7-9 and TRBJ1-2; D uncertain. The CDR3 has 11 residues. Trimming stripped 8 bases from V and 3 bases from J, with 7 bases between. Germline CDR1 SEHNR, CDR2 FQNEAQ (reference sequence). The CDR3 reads CASSRDYGYTF. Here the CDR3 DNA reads TGTGCCAGCTCACGGGACTATGGCTACACCTTC.

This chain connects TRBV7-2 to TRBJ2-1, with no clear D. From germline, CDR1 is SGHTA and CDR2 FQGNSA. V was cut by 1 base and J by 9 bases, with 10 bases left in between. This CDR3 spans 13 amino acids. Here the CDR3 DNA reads TGTGCCAGCAGCTTAGTCCCGTTCGGTGAGCAGTTCTTC. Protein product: CASSLVPFGEQFF.